What follows are 19 T cell receptor beta chains derived from one specimen sequenced in a study of T cells after yellow fever vaccination. From the 5' RACE reads, TCRdb called clonotypes with MiXCR, one entry per CDR3 protein. Of 300,000 to 400,000 distinct CDR3 sequences listed, about 8.3% are singletons. This material consisted of PBMCs, taken roughly 47 days after the first yellow fever vaccination. The receptors shown here come from a man aged 18 to 29 who received the YFV17D yellow fever vaccine.

This clonotype occurred a few times. V gene TRBV4-3 combines with J gene TRBJ2-1; no clear D gene. The CDR3 has 16 amino acids. Looked up from germline, CDR1 is LGHNA and CDR2 is YSLEER. The V gene lost 5 bases and the J gene lost 0 bases, with 14 bases spanning the gap. CDR3 loop: CASSGAFGSSYNEQFF. In DNA, the CDR3 is TGCGCCAGCAGCGGAGCCTTCGGCAGCTCCTACAATGAGCAGTTCTTC.

The chain joins TRBV30 to TRBJ1-5; 10 bases fit TRBD1. This CDR3 comprises 15 residues. V lost 3 bases, J lost 2 bases, and 4 bases stayed unmatched. Germline lookup yields CDR1 GTSNPN and CDR2 SVGIG (reference sequence). The CDR3 DNA reads as TGTGCCTGGAGCACCGGGACAGGGGGCAATCAGCCCCAGCATTTT. Its translation: CAWSTGTGGNQPQHF.

The chain uses TRBV7-2 and TRBJ1-1, with D uncertain. The germline V gene has CDR1 SGHTA and CDR2 FQGNSA. The germline V and J ends were trimmed by 2 bases and 1 base, with 8 bases remaining between them. This CDR3 has 14 amino acids. CDR3 region: CASSLIWWNTEAFF. The DNA of the CDR3 is TGTGCCAGCAGCTTAATTTGGTGGAACACTGAAGCTTTCTTT.

The chain carries TRBV20-1 and TRBJ1-3; TRBD1 is a possible D gene (5 bases). The CDR3 extends over 12 amino acids. V was shortened by 5 bases and J by 8 bases, with 13 bases between the two germline ends. Germline V gene data show CDR1 as DFQATT and CDR2 as SNEGSKA (reference sequence). The CDR3 reads CSAAAGGDTIYF. The CDR3 nucleotides are TGCAGTGCTGCCGCCGGGGGGGACACCATATATTTT.

This rearrangement joins TRBV14 to TRBJ2-7; tentatively, D is TRBD1 (6 bases). CDR3 length equals 14 residues. Germline assignment: CDR1 SGHDN and CDR2 FVKESK. The germline V and J ends were trimmed by 0 bases and 3 bases, with 9 bases remaining between them. The CDR3 loop reads CASSQEAGDYEQYV. The CDR3 DNA follows: TGTGCCAGCAGCCAAGAGGCAGGGGACTACGAGCAGTACGTC.

V is TRBV20-1 and J is TRBJ2-1; tentatively, D is TRBD2 (5 bases). This CDR3 spans 13 amino acids. The V end was cut by 3 bases, the J end by 6 bases, with 12 bases between. Germline CDR1 and CDR2: DFQATT and SNEGSKA (reference sequence). CDR3 residues: CSASPAGGNEQFF. The DNA of the CDR3 is TGCAGTGCTAGTCCGGCGGGCGGCAATGAGCAGTTCTTC.

This clonotype has only a few counts. J is TRBJ2-7 and V is TRBV20-1; no definite D call. Per germline, CDR1 DFQATT and CDR2 SNEGSKA (reference sequence). The CDR3 has 12 amino acids. V lost 2 bases and J 3 bases, leaving 8 bases between the germline ends. CDR3 region: CSARQDGYEQYV. The CDR3 region has the DNA TGCAGTGCTAGACAAGACGGCTACGAGCAGTACGTC.

This clonotype was seen ten or more times. The gene calls are TRBV6-6 and TRBJ1-1; a weak D match, TRBD1 (6 bases). The germline CDR1 and CDR2 sequences are MNHNY and SVGAGI (reference sequence). The CDR3 has 13 amino acids. V gave up 8 bases and J gave up 1 base, with 11 bases separating them. The CDR3 DNA sequence: TGTGCCAGCGGAAGGGGGGCGAACACTGAAGCTTTCTTT. Protein sequence: CASGRGANTEAFF.

The CDR3 protein is CASSQDIVWTGVNEKLFF. In DNA, the CDR3 is TGCGCCAGCAGCCAAGATATCGTTTGGACAGGGGTTAATGAAAAACTGTTTTTT. The chain uses TRBV4-1 and TRBJ1-4; TRBD1 matches at 9 bases. The junction had 9 bases not matched to a gene; V was cut back by 0 bases and J by 4 bases. Germline-derived CDR1 and CDR2 are MGHRA and YSYEKL. CDR3 length equals 18 residues.

This clonotype came up a few times. This rearrangement joins TRBV6-1 to TRBJ1-1; D is unclear. From germline, CDR1 is MNHNS and CDR2 SASEGT. Trimming pared 2 bases from V and 6 bases from J, leaving 7 bases between. The CDR3 length is 12 residues. CDR3 amino acids: CASSENGPEAFF. Written as DNA, the CDR3 is TGTGCCAGCAGTGAAAACGGCCCTGAAGCTTTCTTT.

This clonotype was counted ten times or more. J is TRBJ1-1 and V is TRBV14, with a tentative D call TRBD1 (6 bases). Germline lookup yields CDR1 SGHDN and CDR2 FVKESK. The germline V and J ends were trimmed by 1 base and 4 bases, with 13 bases remaining between them. The CDR3 runs 15 residues. CDR3 region: CASSQGRGPLTEAFF. In DNA form, the CDR3 reads TGTGCCAGCAGCCAAGGCAGGGGCCCCCTCACTGAAGCTTTCTTT.

V is TRBV4-2 and J is TRBJ1-1; the D is unclear. The V gene's germline CDR1 is LGHNA and CDR2 YNFKEQ. The CDR3 contains 13 residues. Deletions cut 1 base from V and 7 bases from J, with 10 bases between. The CDR3 protein is CASSQVKGGEAFF. DNA of the CDR3: TGTGCCAGCAGCCAAGTGAAGGGAGGTGAAGCTTTCTTT.

Only one count was recorded for this clonotype. The J gene is TRBJ2-1, the V gene TRBV20-1, with 8 nucleotides matching TRBD2. V dropped 0 bases and J dropped 0; count of bases not matched to a gene: 4. Germline V gene lookup returns CDR1 DFQATT and CDR2 SNEGSKA (reference sequence). The CDR3 covers 16 residues. CDR3 sequence: CSARDRGGYSYNEQFF. The CDR3 region has the DNA TGCAGTGCTAGAGATCGCGGGGGGTACTCCTACAATGAGCAGTTCTTC.

This clonotype was counted between two and nine times. V gene TRBV29-1 combines with J gene TRBJ1-1; the D gene is possibly TRBD1 (6 bases). The CDR3 is made up of 13 amino acids. From germline, CDR1 is SQVTM and CDR2 ANQGSEA. V lost 3 bases and J lost 1, with 9 bases in between. The chain's CDR3 is CSVEGAWNTEAFF. The CDR3 region has the DNA TGCAGCGTTGAGGGGGCTTGGAACACTGAAGCTTTCTTT.

This clonotype was observed a few times. The gene calls are TRBV3-1 and TRBJ2-5, with a possible D match to TRBD2 (6 bases). Germline V gene data show CDR1 as LGHDT and CDR2 as YNNKEL (reference sequence). Trimming shortened V by 4 bases and J by 2 bases, and 8 bases separated the two germline ends. The CDR3 extends over 13 amino acids. CDR3 residues: CASSRGDQETQYF. The CDR3 nucleotides read TGTGCCAGCAGCCGGGGGGATCAAGAGACCCAGTACTTC.

This chain connects TRBV29-1 to TRBJ2-6; D not certain. The length of the CDR3 is 14 residues. The germline CDR1 and CDR2 sequences are SQVTM and ANQGSEA. The ends were cut back, 2 bases at V and 4 bases at J, with 9 bases in the middle. The DNA for the CDR3 is TGCAGCGTTGAATTCGGTTCCGGGGCCAACGTCCTGACTTTC. It encodes CSVEFGSGANVLTF.

Many counts were recorded for this clonotype. The CDR3 coding sequence is TGTGCCAGCAGTTTGAATCGCAGGAGCGAGCAGTACGTC. Protein sequence: CASSLNRRSEQYV. The J gene is TRBJ2-7, the V gene TRBV12-3 or TRBV12-4; D is uncertain. Trimming pared 3 bases from V and 6 bases from J, leaving 12 bases between. This CDR3 spans 13 amino acids.

The gene calls are TRBV12-3 or TRBV12-4 and TRBJ2-1; D may be TRBD1 or TRBD2 (5 bases each). V lost 0 bases to trimming and J lost 9 bases, with 9 bases between them. The CDR3 is 13 residues long. In nucleotides, the CDR3 is TGTGCCAGCAGTTTAGCAGAGAGGGGTGAGCAGTTCTTC. This translates into CASSLAERGEQFF.

This chain joins TRBV11-2 and TRBJ2-3; D is unclear. V lost 4 bases, J lost 0 bases, and 17 bases lay in between. The CDR3 totals 17 residues. Germline CDR1 reads SGHAT; CDR2 reads FQNNGV. The CDR3 region is CASSSSASDSSTDTQYF. For the CDR3, the DNA is TGTGCCAGCAGCTCGTCTGCGAGCGACTCTAGCACAGATACGCAGTATTTT.